The 27 T cell receptor beta chains presented below share a single source sample, sequenced in a study of tumor-infiltrating lymphocytes in primary liver carcinoma (dated by TCRdb to about 2017). Total RNA and DNA were co-extracted from roughly 20-30 mg of bulk tissue with the AllPrep DNA/RNA mini kit, without cell sorting. TCRdb lists the instrument as Illumina HiSeq 2500. A constant-region primer and ProtoScript II reverse transcriptase were used to reverse-transcribe TCRbeta-specific cDNA from around 480 ng total RNA. TCRbeta libraries were built with three nested multiplex PCR rounds, a slightly modified ARM-PCR procedure. Each of the first two PCR rounds ran for around 10 cycles using multiplex TRBV1-TRBV30 forward primers together with a Cbeta reverse primer. TCRdb applied fastp at Q25 and MiXCR to the public reads, then kept only in-frame beta chains. Duplicate CDR3 protein sequences are folded into a single record with the most common DNA and genes. For this sample there are about 60,000 distinct CDR3 sequences; approximately 74% appear just once. The ten largest account for around 44% of the sample.

Sequencing was done on a sample of liver tumor tissue from sampling region 4. The sample's cell subset or site label, decoded: tumor region T4, right-lateral pole. These receptors originate from a middle-aged man with primary liver carcinoma and hepatitis B virus infection.

This rearrangement joins TRBV29-1 to TRBJ2-5; perhaps TRBD2 as D (7 bases). Germline CDR1 is SQVTM and CDR2 is ANQGSEA. Deletions cut 6 bases from V and 5 bases from J, with 25 bases between. The CDR3 is 16 residues long. CDR3 in DNA: TGCAGCGTCTCTTGGGGGGGGGCCGCTAAGGTGGAGACCCAGTACTTC. This codes for CSVSWGGAAKVETQYF.

This chain joins TRBV7-9 and TRBJ2-7; no firm D call. V was clipped by 7 bases and J by 4 bases, with 17 bases between them. CDR3 length: 14 residues. The germline CDR1 and CDR2 sequences are SEHNR and FQNEAQ (reference sequence). CDR3 DNA: TGTGCCAGCACTCCGGCAGGAGAAATGTACGAGCAGTACTTC. This encodes CASTPAGEMYEQYF. The whole variable domain, remainder taken from reference TRBV7-9 and TRBJ2-7, is DTGVSQNPRHKITKRGQNVTFRCDPISEHNRLYWYRQTLGQGPEFLTYFQNEAQLEKSRLLSDRFSAERPKGSFSTLEIQRTEQGDSAMYLCASTPAGEMYEQYFGPGTRLTVT.

This clonotype appeared once. A much larger clone is a single base away; this may be a read error. This rearrangement joins TRBV11-3 to TRBJ2-6; maybe TRBD1 (5 bases). Germline V CDR1 and CDR2: SGHNT, YENEEA. The V and J ends lost 5 bases and 5 bases respectively, with 10 bases between them. CDR3 length: 14 residues. CDR3 amino acids: CASSPRARANVLTF. CDR3 sequence (DNA): TGTGCCAGCAGCCCCAGGGCCCGGGCCAACGTCCTGACTTTC. The complete variable domain, with remaining parts taken from reference TRBV11-3 and TRBJ2-6, reads EAGVVQSPRYKIIEKKQPVAFWCNPISGHNTLYWYLQNLGQGPELLIRYENEEAVDDSQLPKDRFSAERLKGVDSTLKIQPAELGDSAVYLCASSPRARANVLTFGAGSRLTVL.

Concerning this clonotype: A much larger clone lies one base from this, so it may be a read error. The rearrangement links TRBV29-1 to TRBJ2-1; perhaps D is TRBD1 or TRBD2 (5 bases each). In germline, CDR1 is SQVTM, CDR2 ANQGSEA. The CDR3 is made up of 13 amino acids. Trimming took off 3 bases at V and 8 bases at J, with 14 bases between the two ends. CDR3 DNA: TGCAGCGTTGATAAGGGACCGCCCGATGAGCAGTTCTTC. Translating gives CSVDKGPPDEQFF.

Points on this clonotype: At one end, the junction sequence differs from germline, possibly due to a read error. The chain uses TRBV29-1 and TRBJ2-3; 9 bases fit TRBD2. The V gene's germline CDR1 is SQVTM and CDR2 ANQGSEA. This CDR3 is 14 amino acids long. CDR3 sequence: CSGLAELGTDTQYF. The DNA for the CDR3 is TGCAGCGGACTAGCGGAATTGGGCACAGATACGCAATATTTT.

The chain has TRBV6-1 and TRBJ1-2; no firm D call. Trimming pared 4 bases from V and 14 bases from J, leaving 17 bases between. This CDR3 is 12 amino acids long. Germline V lookup: CDR1 MNHNS, CDR2 SASEGT. CDR3 amino acids: CASSAPLCGYTF. The CDR3 coding sequence is TGTGCCAGCAGTGCCCCCCTATGTGGTTATACCTTC.

Regarding this clonotype: The junction shows a germline mismatch at one end, possibly a read error. The chain links TRBV11-2 to TRBJ2-5; TRBD2 matches 8 bases. The J call may be wrong; the DNA end is better matched by TRBJ2-1. CDR3 size: 16 residues. Per the germline V gene, CDR1 is SGHAT and CDR2 is FQNNGV. The DNA of the CDR3 is TGCGCCAGCAGCCAAACTCCAGGCGGGGGGAAAGAGGCCCAGTTCTTC. Translation: CASSQTPGGGKEAQFF.

Notes on this clonotype: This sequence may be a read error, since a much larger clone differs from it by one base. As the CDR3 is not closed by the conserved phenylalanine or tryptophan, this likely results from a read error. This chain links TRBV24-1 with TRBJ1-2; D is perhaps TRBD1 (5 bases). Germline V gives CDR1 KGHDR, CDR2 SFDVKD. The CDR3 contains 13 residues. Trimming left V 7 bases short and J 2 bases short, with 10 bases between. For the CDR3, the DNA is TGTGCCACCAGGAAGGGGCGGAACTATGGCTACACCATC. It yields the protein CATRKGRNYGYTI.

V gene TRBV28 combines with J gene TRBJ2-7, with D perhaps matching TRBD1 or TRBD2 (5 bases each). CDR1 MDHEN and CDR2 SYDVKM come from the germline V gene. With 5 bases removed from V and 1 base from J, the gap between germline ends came to 15 bases. The CDR3 is 15 amino acids. CDR3 DNA: TGTGCCAGCAGTGGGGGACGGCAGTATTCCTACGAGCAGTACTTC. It encodes CASSGGRQYSYEQYF.

The J gene is TRBJ2-7, the V gene TRBV19; possible D gene TRBD2, 5 bases. Germline lookup yields CDR1 LNHDA and CDR2 SQIVND (reference sequence). CDR3 length equals 14 residues. Trimming cost V 7 bases and J 1 base, with 14 bases left between them. CDR3 sequence (DNA): TGTGCCAGTAATAAGACTAACCCTTCCTACGAGCAGTACTTC. It yields the protein CASNKTNPSYEQYF. Full variable domain (rest looked up from reference TRBV19 and TRBJ2-7): DGGITQSPKYLFRKEGQNVTLSCEQNLNHDAMYWYRQDPGQGLRLIYYSQIVNDFQKGDIAEGYSVSREKKESFPLTVTSAQKNPTAFYLCASNKTNPSYEQYFGPGTRLTVT.

The chain couples TRBV18 to TRBJ1-1; 11 bases align to TRBD1. J lost 1 base, V lost 3 bases, and 4 bases had no gene match. The germline V gene encodes CDR1 KGHSH and CDR2 LQKENI. CDR3 length: 16 residues. CDR3 region: CASSPGQGEGNTEAFF. DNA for the CDR3: TGTGCCAGCTCACCGGGACAGGGGGAGGGGAACACTGAAGCTTTCTTT.

CDR3: CASSLAVVHGELFF. CDR3 sequence (DNA): TGTGCCAGCAGCTTAGCTGTAGTTCACGGGGAGCTGTTTTTT. The genes are TRBV11-2 and TRBJ2-2; D gene unclear. The CDR3 consists of 14 residues. The V gene lost 1 base and the J gene lost 7 bases, with 10 bases spanning the gap. Germline-derived CDR1 and CDR2 are SGHAT and FQNNGV. Full variable domain (rest looked up from reference TRBV11-2 and TRBJ2-2): EAGVAQSPRYKIIEKRQSVAFWCNPISGHATLYWYQQILGQGPKLLIQFQNNGVVDDSQLPKDRFSAERLKGVDSTLKIQPAKLEDSAVYLCASSLAVVHGELFFGEGSRLTVL.

Comments on this clonotype: One junction end does not reproduce the germline sequence, and a read error may be involved. The genes are TRBV4-3 and TRBJ2-1, with a possible D match to TRBD2 (6 bases). This CDR3 has 16 residues. The germline CDR1 and CDR2 sequences are LGHNA and YSLEER. The CDR3 sequence is CTSNQEDGSSYNEQFF. Here the CDR3 DNA reads TGCACCAGCAACCAAGAAGACGGGAGCTCCTACAATGAGCAGTTCTTC.

This clonotype was seen a handful of times. The V call is TRBV18, the J call TRBJ2-3; tentatively, D is TRBD2 (6 bases). Germline CDR1 KGHSH, CDR2 LQKENI. The CDR3 sequence is 17 residues long. Trimming stripped 1 base from V and 2 bases from J, with 16 bases between. CDR3 coding DNA: TGTGCCAGCTCACCACAAAACAGGAGGGCATCCACAGATACGCAGTATTTT. The encoded protein is CASSPQNRRASTDTQYF. Using reference TRBV18 and TRBJ2-3 for the parts outside the CDR3, the full variable domain is NAGVMQNPRHLVRRRGQEARLRCSPMKGHSHVYWYRQLPEEGLKFMVYLQKENIIDESGMPKERFSAEFPKEGPSILRIQQVVRGDSAAYFCASSPQNRRASTDTQYFGPGTRLTVL.

Details on this clonotype: Because it lacks the conserved phenylalanine or tryptophan at the end, this CDR3 is likely a read error. The chain uses TRBV5-5 and TRBJ2-1, with D perhaps matching TRBD1 (6 bases). Germline assignment: CDR1 SGHKS and CDR2 YYEKEE (reference sequence). There are 15 residues in the CDR3. The CDR3 nucleotides are TGTGTCAACAGCTGGGTTCCCGGACAGTACAATGAGCAGTTCTTA. Amino acids: CVNSWVPGQYNEQFL.

Only one count was recorded for this clonotype. The V call is TRBV4-1, the J call TRBJ1-5, with TRBD1 identical over 7 bases. Germline CDR1 is MGHRA and CDR2 is YSYEKL. The CDR3 spans 15 residues. The CDR3 coding sequence is TGCACTAGCAGCCAAACGGGACAGCCGTCTCGGCCCCAGCATTTT. Translating gives CTSSQTGQPSRPQHF.

The table lists this clonotype with many counts. The chain joins TRBV4-1 to TRBJ2-1; maybe TRBD1 (5 bases). Per germline, CDR1 MGHRA and CDR2 YSYEKL. The CDR3 length is 14 residues. The V end lost 0 bases, the J end lost 6 bases, and 9 bases lay between the germline ends. CDR3 in amino acids: CASSQDERGNEQFF. CDR3 DNA sequence: TGCGCCAGCAGCCAAGATGAAAGGGGCAATGAGCAGTTCTTC.

In this sample, this clonotype turned up once. V usage is TRBV12-3 or TRBV12-4 and J usage is TRBJ2-7; 10 bases are a match to TRBD1. Losses at the gene ends were 10 bases for V and 3 bases for J; bases not matched to a gene: 21. The CDR3 is made up of 18 amino acids. The CDR3 nucleotides are TGTGCCAATAGCTCAATGGGACAGGGGCTATCTCCCTACTACGAGCAGTACTTC. This gives the protein CANSSMGQGLSPYYEQYF.

This clonotype was counted at least ten times. The DNA for the CDR3 is TGTGCCAGCAGGAGTGGTGCAGATACGCAGTATTTT. The encoded protein is CASRSGADTQYF. V gene TRBV6-2 or TRBV6-3 combines with J gene TRBJ2-3, with D hard to call. The CDR3 covers 12 residues. Germline V gives CDR1 MNHEY, CDR2 SVGEGT. V gave up 6 bases and J gave up 4 bases, with 8 bases separating them.

This clonotype showed up just a few times. The conserved final phenylalanine or tryptophan is absent from the CDR3, which likely points to a read error. The chain couples TRBV4-1 to TRBJ2-7, with D possibly TRBD2 on 6 matching bases. The CDR3 totals 15 residues. The germline gives CDR1 MGHRA, CDR2 YSYEKL. The CDR3 reads CASSQGPSVYDEQYL. Written as DNA, the CDR3 is TGCGCCAGCAGTCAAGGGCCTAGCGTGTACGACGAGCAGTACCTC.

A note on this clonotype: One junction end does not reproduce the germline sequence, and a read error may be involved. J is TRBJ2-3 and V is TRBV6-2 or TRBV6-3; the match to TRBD2 covers 11 bases. This CDR3 contains 14 residues. CDR1 is MNHEY, CDR2 SVGEGT, per germline. CDR3 nucleotides: TGTGCTAGCAATTACACCCTAGCGGGAGGCCCAGAGTATTTT. This gives the protein CASNYTLAGGPEYF.

Details on this clonotype: As the CDR3 is not closed by the conserved phenylalanine or tryptophan, this likely results from a read error. This rearrangement joins TRBV11-2 to TRBJ2-1, with 9 nucleotides matching TRBD1. Germline values: CDR1 SGHAT, CDR2 FQNNGV. V gave up 4 bases and J gave up 8 bases; unmatched junction bases: 9. The CDR3 sequence is 15 residues long. The CDR3 nucleotides read TGTGCCAGCAGCTCCTGGACAGGGGCTGAAGATGAGCAGTTCATC. It is translated as CASSSWTGAEDEQFI.

This clonotype occurred a few times. This chain connects TRBV6-1 to TRBJ1-5, with 7 positions matching TRBD1. The junction had 4 bases not matched to a gene; V was cut back by 1 base and J by 1 base. This CDR3 region has 16 residues. CDR1 and CDR2 (germline): MNHNS, SASEGT. DNA for the CDR3: TGTGCCAGCAGTGAAGGAGGGGGCGAGAGCAATCAGCCCCAGCATTTT. This encodes CASSEGGGESNQPQHF.

This clonotype was seen many times. The chain joins TRBV29-1 to TRBJ1-1; possibly TRBD1 for D (5 bases). This CDR3 has 12 amino acids. The germline V and J ends were trimmed by 6 bases and 6 bases, with 14 bases remaining between them. CDR1 is SQVTM, CDR2 ANQGSEA, per germline. CDR3 loop: CSVSQGRAEAFF. For the CDR3, the DNA is TGCAGCGTCTCTCAGGGCAGGGCTGAAGCTTTCTTT.

This clonotype has ten or more counts. The chain links TRBV4-2 to TRBJ2-7, with D possibly being TRBD1 or TRBD2 (5 bases each). Trimming removed 0 bases at V and 4 bases at J, with 13 bases between. CDR3 size: 15 residues. Germline-derived CDR1 and CDR2 are LGHNA and YNFKEQ. The CDR3 protein is CASSQERDRLYEQYF. The CDR3 DNA reads as TGTGCCAGCAGCCAAGAAAGGGACCGACTGTACGAGCAGTACTTC.

A note on this clonotype: At one boundary the junction diverges from the germline segment, which might be a read error. The chain combines TRBV11-2 with TRBJ2-2, with TRBD2 as a possible D gene (6 bases). Per germline, CDR1 SGHAT and CDR2 FQNNGV. The CDR3 spans 17 residues. Here the CDR3 DNA reads TGCGCCAGCAGCTTAGCATTAGGAGGGGCGAACACCGAGAAGCTGCTTTTT. It codes for CASSLALGGANTEKLLF.

Points on this clonotype: The junction and the germline gene differ at one end; a read error may be behind it. The J gene is TRBJ2-7, the V gene TRBV11-2; D possibly corresponds to TRBD1 (5 bases). CDR1 and CDR2 from the germline V gene are SGHAT and FQNNGV. This CDR3 is 11 amino acids long. The CDR3: CASTKGAEHYF. CDR3 in DNA: TGTGCCAGCACAAAAGGGGCTGAGCACTACTTC.